A selection of T cell receptor beta chains follows, all from one sample in a study of T-cell reconstitution after alpha-beta-depleted transplantation in children. Using its own MiXCR run on the PCR reads, TCRdb lists one record per CDR3 protein. The sample gives 450,000 to 550,000 distinct CDR3 sequences, roughly an eighth of which show up once; approximately 14% is in the top ten. The sequencing used PBMCs, mostly from graft donor cells, collected 180 days after TCRalphabeta/CD19-depleted stem cell transplant. These receptors were obtained from a female patient aged 2 to 10 who had a stem cell transplant for aplastic anemia, so the T cells may come from the graft donor. Both conserved end residues are part of each CDR3. Fields, in order: V gene, CDR3 length, J gene, D gene, clone size, CDR3 DNA, CDR3 protein. D genes are given only for firm matches. Size is omitted from some rows. Given values are once, few, many or a class for expanded clones.

TRBV5-1,16,TRBJ2-3,TRBD2,few,TGCGCCAGCAGCGGGACTAGCGGAGGTAGCACAGATACGCAGTATTTT,CASSGTSGGSTDTQYF
TRBV12-3/TRBV12-4,15,TRBJ2-1,NA,few,TGTGCCAGCAGCAGGGCAGGGGCGGCCTACAATGAGCAGTTCTTC,CASSRAGAAYNEQFF
TRBV5-1,16,TRBJ1-1,TRBD1,NA,TGCGCCAGCAGCTTTGCCGGGACAGGGGTTGGGACTGAAGCTTTCTTT,CASSFAGTGVGTEAFF
TRBV29-1,13,TRBJ1-5,NA,NA,TGCAGCGTTGAAGTTTCTCGGGGACAGCCCCAGCATTTT,CSVEVSRGQPQHF
TRBV12-3/TRBV12-4,14,TRBJ1-1,NA,few,TGTGCCAGCAGTTTAGAGCCGAGGAACACTGAAGCTTTCTTT,CASSLEPRNTEAFF
TRBV19,16,TRBJ2-1,TRBD2,many,TGTGCCAGTAGTATTGGCGGGAGGAACCCCTACAATGAGCAGTTCTTC,CASSIGGRNPYNEQFF
TRBV5-1,17,TRBJ2-3,TRBD2,NA,TGCGCCAGCAGCTTGATCACGGGAGGGCGAAATGGAGATACGCAGTATTTT,CASSLITGGRNGDTQYF
TRBV5-5,15,TRBJ2-2,NA,once,TGTGCCAGCAGTCCAACTACAGGGCACGCCCGGGAGCTGTTTTTT,CASSPTTGHARELFF
TRBV12-5,16,TRBJ2-3,NA,few,TGTGCTAGTGGTTTGAGGAGGGAGCGATTCACAGATACGCAGTATTTT,CASGLRRERFTDTQYF
TRBV25-1,18,TRBJ2-7,TRBD1,NA,TGTGCCAGCAGTGAGCCCTCCGGGACAGGGGCCCCCCTCTACGAGCAGTACTTC,CASSEPSGTGAPLYEQYF
TRBV6-2/TRBV6-3,10,TRBJ2-1,NA,NA,TGTGCCAGCAGTTACTCGTTACAGTTCTTC,CASSYSLQFF
TRBV4-1,15,TRBJ1-5,NA,NA,TGCGCCAGCAGCCAAGGAGACAGTAGCAATCAGCCCCAGCATTTT,CASSQGDSSNQPQHF
TRBV28,15,TRBJ2-7,TRBD1,few,TGTGCCAGCAGCGGAACCGGGACAGGGGTTCGCGAGCAGTACTTC,CASSGTGTGVREQYF
TRBV4-2,16,TRBJ2-7,TRBD2,NA,TGTGCCAGCAGCCAAGATAGTCTAGCGGGACCATACGAGCAGTACTTC,CASSQDSLAGPYEQYF
TRBV5-1,14,TRBJ2-5,NA,once,TGCGCCAGCAGCTTGTTGGCCAACCAAGAGACCCAGTACTTC,CASSLLANQETQYF
TRBV4-2,15,TRBJ2-7,NA,NA,TGTGCCAGCAGCCAAGTTGGGATAGGGCTCTACGAGCAGTACTTC,CASSQVGIGLYEQYF
TRBV5-1,13,TRBJ2-1,NA,many,TGCGCCAGCAGCTTGGGGCCTAGGGGGGAGCAGTTCTTC,CASSLGPRGEQFF
TRBV7-2,16,TRBJ1-5,TRBD1,NA,TGTGCCAGCAGCTTAGTGGGACAGGGGGCGGTTCAGCCCCAGCATTTT,CASSLVGQGAVQPQHF
TRBV28,16,TRBJ2-6,NA,NA,TGTGCCAGCCGGGTTGCAACCAGCTCTGGGGCCAACGTCCTGACTTTC,CASRVATSSGANVLTF
TRBV29-1,12,TRBJ1-1,NA,few,TGCAGCGTTGTCGGGACACGCACTGAAGCTTTCTTT,CSVVGTRTEAFF
TRBV5-1,17,TRBJ2-1,TRBD2,NA,TGCGCCAGCTCCTCGGGGCCAACTGCTAGCGGGTACAATGAGCAGTTCTTC,CASSSGPTASGYNEQFF
TRBV6-2/TRBV6-3,15,TRBJ2-7,TRBD1,few,TGTGCCAGCAGTTACCGGGACAGGGGAGCCTACGAGCAGTACTTC,CASSYRDRGAYEQYF
TRBV7-2,17,TRBJ2-4,TRBD2,few,TGTGCCAGCAGCCGTAGGACTAGCCCTCTGACCAAAAACATTCAGTACTTC,CASSRRTSPLTKNIQYF
TRBV4-2,14,TRBJ2-7,NA,NA,TGTGCCAGCAGCCAAGAGAAATGGTCCTACGAGCAGTACTTC,CASSQEKWSYEQYF
TRBV12-3/TRBV12-4,12,TRBJ1-6,NA,NA,TGTGCCAGCAGTCCCCCTTATTCACCCCTCCACTTT,CASSPPYSPLHF
TRBV28,15,TRBJ2-1,NA,few,TGTGCCAGCAGACCACGGACCGGGAACTACAATGAGCAGTTCTTC,CASRPRTGNYNEQFF
TRBV5-1,16,TRBJ2-1,TRBD2,NA,TGCGCCAGCAGCTTGTACACTAGCGGGACTCCTAATGAGCAGTTCTTC,CASSLYTSGTPNEQFF
TRBV15,17,TRBJ2-3,NA,few,TGTGCCACCACCCCGCCCGGGTATCGGGGAGCTACAGATACGCAGTATTTT,CATTPPGYRGATDTQYF
TRBV7-9,16,TRBJ2-2,TRBD2,many,TGTGCCAGCAGCTACCCCCCTAGCGGGGACACCGGGGAGCTGTTTTTT,CASSYPPSGDTGELFF
TRBV27,16,TRBJ2-7,TRBD2,NA,TGTGCCAGCAGTGACCCGGGGGAGGGGCCCTCCTACGAGCAGTACTTC,CASSDPGEGPSYEQYF
TRBV12-3/TRBV12-4,16,TRBJ1-6,NA,few,TGTGCCAGCAGTCTCTCAATATCAGGGCATAATTCACCCCTCCACTTT,CASSLSISGHNSPLHF
TRBV15,11,TRBJ2-3,NA,NA,TGTGCCACCAGCGACACAGATACGCAGTATTTT,CATSDTDTQYF
TRBV28,15,TRBJ2-5,TRBD2,many,TGTGCCAGCAGTCCCCGACTAGCGGGTGCGGAGACCCAGTACTTC,CASSPRLAGAETQYF
TRBV7-2,13,TRBJ2-4,NA,many,TGTGCCAGCAGCTTAATGGCGGAGCAAACAGGGCACTTC,CASSLMAEQTGHF
TRBV27,13,TRBJ2-5,TRBD1,NA,TGTGCCAGCAGTGATTCGGGACAGGGGACCCAGTACTTC,CASSDSGQGTQYF
TRBV27,15,TRBJ2-1,NA,few,TGTGCCAGCAGTTTAATGGGGCGCACGTACAATGAGCAGTTCTTC,CASSLMGRTYNEQFF
TRBV11-2,14,TRBJ2-3,NA,NA,TGTGCCAGCAGCTTAGGTGACTACCCGGATACGCAGTATTTT,CASSLGDYPDTQYF
TRBV7-9,13,TRBJ2-3,NA,NA,TGTGCCAGCGGTCGGGGACCCACAGATACGCAGTATTTT,CASGRGPTDTQYF
TRBV9,15,TRBJ1-2,TRBD1,many,TGTGCCAGCAGTGGACCCTCGACAGGGGACTATGGCTACACCTTC,CASSGPSTGDYGYTF
TRBV28,14,TRBJ1-3,NA,many,TGTGCCAGCAGGCTTGGACAGAACGGAAACACCATATATTTT,CASRLGQNGNTIYF
TRBV4-3,14,TRBJ2-1,NA,few,TGCGCCAGCAGCCGGACTGGTACCTACAATGAGCAGTTCTTC,CASSRTGTYNEQFF
TRBV6-5,13,TRBJ2-7,NA,many,NA,CASSTSKGYEQYF
TRBV7-8,16,TRBJ2-4,TRBD2,NA,TGTGCCAGCAGCTTAGATTGGCGACTAGCGGGAGGGCCCCTGTACTTC,CASSLDWRLAGGPLYF
TRBV20-1,13,TRBJ2-3,NA,few,TGCAGTGCTAGCTTACCACACACAGATACGCAGTATTTT,CSASLPHTDTQYF
TRBV7-6,16,TRBJ1-2,TRBD1,NA,TGTGCCAGCAGCTTAGAGGGACAGGGCACCCCCTATGGCTACACCTTC,CASSLEGQGTPYGYTF
TRBV18,14,TRBJ1-5,TRBD1,NA,TGTGCCAGCTCACGACAGGGGGCGGGACAGCCCCAGCATTTT,CASSRQGAGQPQHF
TRBV9,17,TRBJ2-6,NA,few,TGTGCCAGCAGCGTTTCACGGGAAAGCTCTGGGGCCAACGTCCTGACTTTC,CASSVSRESSGANVLTF
TRBV6-1,15,TRBJ2-5,NA,NA,TGTGCCAGCGAGGATACAGGGAACTTTATGGAGACCCAGTACTTC,CASEDTGNFMETQYF
TRBV28,15,TRBJ2-7,NA,many,TGTGCCAGCAGCCCTGGGAGCCAAAGCTCAGCCGAGCAGTACTTC,CASSPGSQSSAEQYF
TRBV10-1,17,TRBJ2-1,TRBD2,many,TGCGCCAGCAGTGAGTCGAAAATAGCGGGGTTCTACAATGAGCAGTTCTTC,CASSESKIAGFYNEQFF
TRBV29-1,11,TRBJ2-2,NA,many,TGCAGCGCGGGTCGCACCGGGGAGCTGTTTTTT,CSAGRTGELFF
TRBV11-2,15,TRBJ2-7,TRBD1,many,TGTGCCAGCAGCTCACAGGGGGTTCTCTCCTACGAGCAGTACTTC,CASSSQGVLSYEQYF
TRBV7-9,14,TRBJ2-5,TRBD2,many,TGTGCCAGCAGCAGGGGACTAGCGGAAGAGACCCAGTACTTC,CASSRGLAEETQYF
TRBV29-1,13,TRBJ2-3,TRBD2,few,TGCAGCGTGGGACTAGCGGGAGCAGATACGCAGTATTTT,CSVGLAGADTQYF
TRBV15,16,TRBJ2-1,TRBD2,few,TGTGCCACCAGCAGGATAGCGGGAGTTAGTTACAATGAGCAGTTCTTC,CATSRIAGVSYNEQFF
TRBV20-1,14,TRBJ2-3,NA,NA,TGCAGTGCTGCCGGGTTAAGGGTGGGGGATACGCAGTATTTT,CSAAGLRVGDTQYF
TRBV20-1,13,TRBJ1-2,TRBD1,many,TGCAGTGCTAGACTTACAGGGGGGTATGGCTACACCTTC,CSARLTGGYGYTF
TRBV5-1,17,TRBJ1-2,TRBD1,few,TGCGCCAGCAGCCGCCTCCCCCGACAGGGGCGGTGGTATGGCTACACCTTC,CASSRLPRQGRWYGYTF
TRBV12-3/TRBV12-4,15,TRBJ2-2,TRBD1,NA,TGTGCCAGCAGTCCCGGACAGGGGAAGAGCGGGGAGCTGTTTTTT,CASSPGQGKSGELFF
TRBV9,15,TRBJ2-5,TRBD1,few,TGTGCCAGCAGCACGACAGGGGACGAAGGAGAGACCCAGTACTTC,CASSTTGDEGETQYF